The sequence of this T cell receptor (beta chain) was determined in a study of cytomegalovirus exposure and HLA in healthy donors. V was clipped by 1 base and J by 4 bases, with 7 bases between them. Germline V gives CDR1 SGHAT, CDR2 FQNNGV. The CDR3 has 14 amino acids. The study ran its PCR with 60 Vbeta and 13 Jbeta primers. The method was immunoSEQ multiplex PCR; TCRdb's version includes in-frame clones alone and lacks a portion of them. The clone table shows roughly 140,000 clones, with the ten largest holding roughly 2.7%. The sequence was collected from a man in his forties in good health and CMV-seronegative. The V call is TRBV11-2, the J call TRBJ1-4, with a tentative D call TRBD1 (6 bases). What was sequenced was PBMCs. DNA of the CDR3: TGTGCCAGCAGCTTAGGAGGGGGTAATGAAAAACTGTTTTTT. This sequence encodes CASSLGGGNEKLFF.